This passage covers 16 T cell receptor beta chains from one sample sequenced in a study of shared T cell receptors in the human thymus (dated by TCRdb to about 2021). Libraries were prepared through the immunoSEQ multiplex PCR assay. What TCRdb holds here is the immuneACCESS table cut down to in-frame rearrangements. Part of the clones is not present; checked against another copy, under half of the missing clones reflect an unresolved V gene, and the others are unexplained. In all, the sample holds approximately 660,000 clones, and roughly 90% of those were seen once. Of the sample, around 0.0099% falls within the top ten clones. This sample also appeared in a second study, on human thymus T cells.

The sample consisted of thymocytes. The receptor set was obtained from a boy under three years old with a congenital heart defect. Donor details come from another sample of the same person, matched by shared clones.

The chain couples TRBV6-1 to TRBJ1-1; 10 bases are a match to TRBD1. The CDR3 contains 16 residues. The V segment lost 4 bases and the J segment 5 bases; nucleotides outside the gene matches: 10. Germline CDR1 MNHNS, CDR2 SASEGT. The CDR3 spells CASSVFIGQGGTEAFF. CDR3 nucleotides: TGTGCCAGCAGTGTGTTTATCGGACAGGGGGGGACTGAAGCTTTCTTT.

V gene TRBV25-1 combines with J gene TRBJ1-1; 7 nucleotides align to TRBD1. Germline CDR1 MGHDK, CDR2 SYGVNS. The CDR3 totals 13 residues. J lost 11 bases, V lost 8 bases, and 14 bases had no gene match. Here the CDR3 DNA reads TGTGCCAGCTACTCAAACTCAGGGGGAGAGGCTTTCTTT. Translated, it gives CASYSNSGGEAFF.

J is TRBJ2-2 and V is TRBV11-2; D possibly corresponds to TRBD1 (6 bases). This CDR3 spans 15 amino acids. The germline V and J ends were trimmed by 4 bases and 6 bases, with 15 bases remaining between them. Germline values: CDR1 SGHAT, CDR2 FQNNGV. CDR3 in amino acids: CASSSGGEHPGELFF. The CDR3 region has the DNA TGTGCCAGCAGCTCTGGGGGCGAACACCCCGGGGAGCTGTTTTTT.

This clone showed up just once. The V and J genes are TRBV28 and TRBJ2-2, with TRBD1 matching 7 bases. J lost 1 base, V lost 0 bases, and 2 bases had no gene match. CDR1 and CDR2 from the germline V gene are MDHEN and SYDVKM. This CDR3 comprises 16 residues. This CDR3 reads CASSLWRTGNTGELFF. The CDR3 nucleotides read TGTGCCAGCAGTTTATGGCGGACAGGGAACACCGGGGAGCTGTTTTTT.

This sequence joins TRBV11-3 and TRBJ2-7; D unresolved. The germline gives CDR1 SGHNT, CDR2 YENEEA. The V and J ends lost 1 base and 1 base respectively, with 8 bases between them. This CDR3 is 14 amino acids long. The CDR3 sequence: CASSLVARSYEQYF. In DNA, the CDR3 is TGTGCCAGCAGCTTAGTGGCCAGATCCTACGAGCAGTACTTC.

V is TRBV7-9 and J is TRBJ2-1, with D possibly being TRBD1 (5 bases). The CDR3 is 12 amino acids. The V gene lost 5 bases and the J gene lost 4 bases, with 6 bases spanning the gap. From germline, CDR1 is SEHNR and CDR2 FQNEAQ (reference sequence). The CDR3 DNA is TGTGCCAGCAGCACAGGATACAATGAGCAGTTCTTC. It is translated as CASSTGYNEQFF.

The chain carries TRBV15 and TRBJ1-2; 7 nucleotides match TRBD1. V was clipped by 0 bases and J by 2 bases; unmatched bases: 3. The CDR3 is 15 residues long. CDR1 and CDR2 (germline): LNHNV, YYDKDF (reference sequence). The CDR3 nucleotides read TGTGCCACCAGCAGAGATCAGACAGGGAACTATGGCTACACCTTC. Its protein is CATSRDQTGNYGYTF.

The chain uses TRBV12-1 and TRBJ2-1; the DNA was not used to check the table's D call, TRBD1. TRBV12-1 is deemed a pseudogene. The CDR3 sequence is 16 residues long. The CDR3 is CASSFTGTKGWVEQFF. Written as DNA, the CDR3 is TGTGCCAGCAGCTTCACCGGGACAAAGGGGTGGGTTGAGCAGTTCTTC.

The chain has TRBV6-1 and TRBJ2-3; perhaps TRBD1 as D (6 bases). There are 17 residues in the CDR3. The germline V gene encodes CDR1 MNHNS and CDR2 SASEGT. Trimming shortened V by 0 bases and J by 5 bases, and 18 bases separated the two germline ends. The DNA of the CDR3 is TGTGCCAGCAGTGAAGCAGGGAAGGGGGATTGGATAGATACGCAGTATTTT. Protein product: CASSEAGKGDWIDTQYF.

V gene TRBV6-1 combines with J gene TRBJ2-7; the D gene is possibly TRBD1 (6 bases). Germline V gives CDR1 MNHNS, CDR2 SASEGT. V was shortened by 6 bases and J by 0 bases, with 15 bases between the two germline ends. CDR3 length: 15 residues. The CDR3 coding sequence is TGTGCCAGCAGGGACAGAAGGGCGAGCTCCTACGAGCAGTACTTC. It yields the protein CASRDRRASSYEQYF.

The chain employs TRBV10-3 and TRBJ1-5, with 10 positions matching TRBD1. Germline V CDR1 and CDR2: ENHRY, SYGVKD. The CDR3 has 18 amino acids. V shed 3 bases and J 2 bases; nucleotides not matched to a gene: 10. The CDR3 nucleotides read TGTGCCATCAGTGACCGGACAGGGGGGTGGGTGGGCAATCAGCCCCAGCATTTT. Residues: CAISDRTGGWVGNQPQHF.

Details on this clone: Other DNA sequences in this sample translate to the same CDR3. The V gene is TRBV4-2, the J gene TRBJ2-7, with 7 bases that match TRBD1. The germline V gene has CDR1 LGHNA and CDR2 YNFKEQ. V was pared by 4 bases and J by 2 bases, with 5 bases of the junction left unmatched. This CDR3 has 14 residues. The CDR3 coding sequence is TGTGCCAGCAGCCGCCGGGACAGCGCCTACGAGCAGTACTTC. Its protein product is CASSRRDSAYEQYF.

V gene TRBV5-8 combines with J gene TRBJ2-7; TRBD2 might be the D (5 bases). V was cut by 0 bases and J by 2 bases, with 9 bases left in between. CDR1 is SGHTS and CDR2 is YDEGEE in the germline V gene. There are 14 residues in the CDR3. CDR3 sequence: CASSLGLSAYEQYF. The CDR3, as DNA: TGTGCCAGCAGCTTGGGTCTTAGCGCCTACGAGCAGTACTTC.

The rearrangement links TRBV7-2 to TRBJ2-5, with TRBD2 matching 8 bases. V dropped 5 bases and J dropped 5; count of bases not matched to a gene: 10. CDR1 and CDR2 (germline): SGHTA, FQGNSA. The CDR3 runs to 15 residues. In DNA, the CDR3 is TGTGCCAGCAGCCCCCGGGAGGGGTTATGGGAGACCCAGTACTTC. Translating gives CASSPREGLWETQYF.

This rearrangement joins TRBV7-8 to TRBJ1-4; D is possibly TRBD1 (5 bases). The CDR3 extends over 17 amino acids. In germline, CDR1 is SGHVS, CDR2 FQNEAQ. V dropped 4 bases and J dropped 3 bases, with 18 bases sitting between them. The DNA of the CDR3 is TGTGCCAGCAGCTCCTTGGTGGGGGGTATGGCTAATGAAAAACTGTTTTTT. Amino acid sequence: CASSSLVGGMANEKLFF.

A remark on this clone: One end of the junction fails to match germline, which may point to a read error. This chain connects TRBV27 to TRBJ2-7, with D possibly matching TRBD2 (5 bases). CDR1 and CDR2 from the germline V gene are MNHEY and SMNVEV (reference sequence). The CDR3 is 19 amino acids. The CDR3 is CASSLYLADSPTSIPSLCF. For the CDR3, the DNA is TGTGCCAGCAGTTTATACCTAGCCGATAGCCCTACGAGCATTCCGTCCTTATGTTTC.